The clone carrying this TCR beta chain was detected many times. Its antigen is still unknown. Unmatched junction bases numbered 7, after V lost 5 bases and J lost 0 bases. The CDR3 runs to 17 residues. Germline CDR1 SEHNR, CDR2 FQNEAQ (reference sequence). Investigators excluded patients with uncontrolled infection, other autoimmune disease, pregnancy or lactation. These data originate in a study of T cells in Graves' hyperthyroidism and ophthalmopathy. Points from the study as a whole: Ophthalmopathy could be told apart from stable hyperthyroidism with a 13 V-J model.

Template material for amplifying TCR beta CDR3 regions consisted of RNA transcripts. Researchers ran a first-round RT-PCR on the TCR CDR3 using the HTBI primer set. MiXCR was run by TCRdb on the multiplex PCR reads, yielding one entry per CDR3 protein. The sample includes hundreds of thousands of distinct CDR3 sequences, less than 20% of them seen just once. The chain joins TRBV7-9 to TRBJ2-1; TRBD2 matches 10 bases. This TCR was sampled from a woman under 30 with Graves' hyperthyroidism. Sequencing was done on a sample of blood. As DNA, the CDR3 is TGTGCCAGCAGCAGATCTAGCGGGGGTGGCTCCTACAATGAGCAGTTCTTC. It is translated as CASSRSSGGGSYNEQFF. The full variable domain, completed using reference TRBV7-9 and TRBJ2-1, is DTGVSQNPRHKITKRGQNVTFRCDPISEHNRLYWYRQTLGQGPEFLTYFQNEAQLEKSRLLSDRFSAERPKGSFSTLEIQRTEQGDSAMYLCASSRSSGGGSYNEQFFGPGTRLTVL.